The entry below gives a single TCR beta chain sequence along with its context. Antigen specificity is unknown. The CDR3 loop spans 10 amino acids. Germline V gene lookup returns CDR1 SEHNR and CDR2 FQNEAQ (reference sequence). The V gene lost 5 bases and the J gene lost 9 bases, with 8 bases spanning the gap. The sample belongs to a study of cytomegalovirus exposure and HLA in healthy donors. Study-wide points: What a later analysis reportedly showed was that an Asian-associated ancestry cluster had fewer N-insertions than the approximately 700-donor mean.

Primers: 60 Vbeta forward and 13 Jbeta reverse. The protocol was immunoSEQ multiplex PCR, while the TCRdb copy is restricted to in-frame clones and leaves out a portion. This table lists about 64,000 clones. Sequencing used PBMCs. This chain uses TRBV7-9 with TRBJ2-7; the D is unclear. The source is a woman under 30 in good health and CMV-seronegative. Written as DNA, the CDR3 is TGTGCCAGCAGCGGTTCAGTGCAGTACTTC. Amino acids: CASSGSVQYF. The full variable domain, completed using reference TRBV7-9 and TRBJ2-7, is DTGVSQNPRHKITKRGQNVTFRCDPISEHNRLYWYRQTLGQGPEFLTYFQNEAQLEKSRLLSDRFSAERPKGSFSTLEIQRTEQGDSAMYLCASSGSVQYFGPGTRLTVT.